This T cell receptor (beta chain) was identified in a study of spatial heterogeneity in lung cancer. In the study overall: Every unique TCR and UMI combination, on average, appeared more than ten times in raw reads.

This CDR3 contains 12 residues. Germline values: CDR1 SQVTM, CDR2 ANQGSEA. Germline trimming cut 6 bases from V and 2 bases from J; bases unmatched to any gene: 3. At least ten counts were recorded for this clonotype. TCRdb fed the 5' RACE reads into MiXCR, producing one record per CDR3 protein. The table includes roughly 18,000 distinct CDR3 sequences, over 15% detected once. Time point in this sample: sample taken at primary tumor resection. Unsorted tumor, nontumor lung tissue or cryopreserved PBMC supplied the whole RNA. The sequencing here drew on PBMCs, taken at surgery. The V call is TRBV29-1, the J call TRBJ2-7; 8 nucleotides line up with TRBD1. This clonotype was obtained from a male donor with early-stage non-small cell lung cancer. This chain's CDR3 is CSVTGEPYEQYF. For the CDR3, the DNA is TGCAGCGTGACAGGGGAGCCCTACGAGCAGTACTTC.